The 3 T cell receptor beta chains below were found in one sample sequenced in a study of blood T cells in healthy people across ages. Using a J-beta primer mix together with a sample-barcoded 5' primer, a second PCR was run for roughly 7 to 12 cycles. One entry per CDR3 protein results from TCRdb running MiXCR on the 5' RACE reads. The sample includes about 560,000 distinct CDR3 sequences, about 28% seen only once; the top ten take 3% to 4.5%. Another study also made use of these data, one on T cells of mothers and their children.

Input material: blood. These receptors came from a boy aged 2 to 9 in good health.

This clonotype was seen more than once but under ten times. The chain combines TRBV19 with TRBJ2-2; D is possibly TRBD2 (6 bases). V was trimmed by 0 bases and J by 5 bases, leaving 16 bases between them. Germline CDR1 reads LNHDA; CDR2 reads SQIVND (reference sequence). This CDR3 is built from 17 residues. The CDR3 DNA is TGTGCCAGTAGTATAGATCCCTGGGCTCTAGCGACCGGGGAGCTGTTTTTT. Its translation: CASSIDPWALATGELFF.

The chain employs TRBV6-2 or TRBV6-3 and TRBJ2-5, with D uncertain. TRBJ2-7 matches the DNA end more closely, so the J call is doubtful. From germline, CDR1 is MNHEY and CDR2 SVGEGT. The CDR3 runs to 12 residues. The CDR3 coding sequence is TGTGCCAGCAGCCACTCCACCTACGAGCAGTACTTC. This sequence encodes CASSHSTYEQYF.

This clonotype was seen more than once but under ten times. The genes are TRBV10-3 and TRBJ1-2; D is perhaps TRBD1 (6 bases). Trimming left V 4 bases short and J 1 base short, with 31 bases between. CDR3 length: 21 residues. CDR1 and CDR2 from the germline V gene are ENHRY and SYGVKD. The CDR3: CAISVLFGTPQGYGNNYGYTF. Here the CDR3 DNA reads TGTGCCATCAGTGTGTTGTTCGGGACACCGCAGGGATATGGGAATAACTATGGCTACACCTTC.